This T cell receptor beta chain came from a study of T cells after yellow fever vaccination. UMIs and a universal primer site were added when TCR cDNA was made by 5'RACE template switching. MiXCR, applied by TCRdb to the 5' RACE reads, yields one record per CDR3 protein. Altogether 500,000 to 700,000 distinct CDR3 sequences are present, approximately 21% being singletons, with the ten largest covering roughly an eighth. Trimming shortened V by 6 bases and J by 6 bases, and 15 bases separated the two germline ends. Per germline, CDR1 KGHSH and CDR2 LQKENI. There are 13 residues in the CDR3. This receptor was identified in a man aged 25 to 40 who received the YFV17D yellow fever vaccine. This chain connects TRBV18 to TRBJ2-7, with D possibly being TRBD2 (6 bases). The sequencing here drew on PBMCs, taken 15 days after the yellow fever booster vaccination. The CDR3 nucleotides are TGTGCCAGCTCCGGGGGTCCCCAGATCGAGCAGTACTTC. This sequence encodes CASSGGPQIEQYF.